This T cell receptor (beta chain) was captured by sequencing in a study of cytomegalovirus exposure and HLA in healthy donors. The PCR employed 60 Vbeta primers together with 13 Jbeta primers. Sequencing used immunoSEQ multiplex PCR; TCRdb keeps in-frame clones, though not all of them. The sample has about 130,000 clones, 83% seen once. V lost 8 bases and J lost 2; bases outside the gene matches: 8. Germline V gene data show CDR1 as KGHSH and CDR2 as LQKENI. CDR3 length: 14 residues. The TCR was taken from a woman aged 40 to 50 in good health and CMV-seropositive. The specimen was PBMCs. The chain combines TRBV18 with TRBJ2-7, with 8 bases identical to TRBD1. The DNA for the CDR3 is TGTGCCAGCCACAATCGGACAGGGACCTACGAGCAGTACTTC. Translation: CASHNRTGTYEQYF. Using reference TRBV18 and TRBJ2-7 for the parts outside the CDR3, the full variable domain is NAGVMQNPRHLVRRRGQEARLRCSPMKGHSHVYWYRQLPEEGLKFMVYLQKENIIDESGMPKERFSAEFPKEGPSILRIQQVVRGDSAAYFCASHNRTGTYEQYFGPGTRLTVT.